This TCR beta chain was sequenced in a study of T cell repertoires in cytomegalovirus infection. TCRdb re-analysed the reads in MiXCR, keeping a single row per CDR3 protein. The sample consists of approximately 70,000 distinct CDR3 sequences, approximately 22% of them appearing once. This clonotype was observed once. As yet, its antigen is unknown. Germline loops: CDR1 SGHVT, CDR2 SQSDAQ. This CDR3 has 14 amino acids. V was cut by 7 bases and J by 7 bases, with 17 bases left in between. V and J are TRBV7-4 and TRBJ2-4, with D perhaps TRBD1 or TRBD2 (5 bases each). The sample was PBMCs, sequenced either directly or after in vitro stimulation (not recorded which). The sequence was obtained from a human donor in good health (CMV status not recorded). Some clones in this sample may be carry-over from other donors' samples. Written as DNA, the CDR3 is TGTGCCAGCACCGACCCCGGGACGAATAACATTCAGTACTTC. Amino acid sequence: CASTDPGTNNIQYF.